The 4 T cell receptor beta chains reported below all come from one sample, sequenced in a study of early T cells in non-severe SARS-CoV-2 infection. Each CDR3 protein is one row after TCRdb ran MiXCR on the 5' RACE reads. The sample yields approximately 70,000 distinct CDR3 sequences, approximately 12% seen once. Source: whole blood, taken at baseline. Every receptor here comes from an adult who was a healthcare worker with PCR-confirmed SARS-CoV-2 infection or an uninfected control (not recorded which). The donor label of this sample is uncertain.

The chain recombines TRBV28 with TRBJ2-4; 7 positions agree with TRBD1. V lost 5 bases, J lost 3 bases, and 7 bases stayed unmatched. The length of the CDR3 is 15 residues. Germline V gene lookup returns CDR1 MDHEN and CDR2 SYDVKM. The CDR3 is CASSRDSLFKNIQYF. The CDR3 DNA is TGTGCCAGCAGTAGGGACAGCCTATTCAAAAACATTCAGTACTTC. Filled out from reference TRBV28 and TRBJ2-4, the complete variable domain reads DVKVTQSSRYLVKRTGEKVFLECVQDMDHENMFWYRQDPGLGLRLIYFSYDVKMKEKGDIPEGYSVSREKKERFSLILESASTNQTSMYLCASSRDSLFKNIQYFGAGTRLSVL.

In its sample, this clonotype was seen many times. This rearrangement joins TRBV11-2 to TRBJ2-3, with 8 nucleotides matching TRBD2. V gave up 5 bases and J gave up 2 bases; unmatched junction bases: 3. From germline, CDR1 is SGHAT and CDR2 FQNNGV. This CDR3 has 14 residues. For the CDR3, the DNA is TGTGCCAGCAGCCTTAGCGGGGCCACAGATACGCAGTATTTT. Its protein product is CASSLSGATDTQYF.

This clonotype appeared a few times. The gene calls are TRBV11-2 and TRBJ2-7; D is perhaps TRBD2 (6 bases). There are 12 residues in the CDR3. CDR1 and CDR2 from the germline V gene are SGHAT and FQNNGV. V lost 5 bases, J lost 6 bases, and 11 bases lay in between. The chain's CDR3 is CASSIGGFEQYF. As DNA, the CDR3 is TGTGCCAGCAGCATCGGGGGTTTCGAGCAGTACTTC.

This clonotype turned up a few times. The rearrangement joins TRBV5-1 to TRBJ2-2; the D gene is possibly TRBD1 (6 bases). Between the trimmed V and J ends, which lost 3 bases and 0 bases, there was a span of 9 bases. The length of the CDR3 is 15 residues. Per the germline V gene, CDR1 is SGHRS and CDR2 is YFSETQ. CDR3 amino acids: CASSWQGSNTGELFF. CDR3 sequence (DNA): TGCGCCAGCAGCTGGCAGGGGTCGAACACCGGGGAGCTGTTTTTT. Combining the CDR3 with reference TRBV5-1 and TRBJ2-2 gives the whole variable domain KAGVTQTPRYLIKTRGQQVTLSCSPISGHRSVSWYQQTPGQGLQFLFEYFSETQRNKGNFPGRFSGRQFSNSRSEMNVSTLELGDSALYLCASSWQGSNTGELFFGEGSRLTVL.